This TCR beta chain appears in the sequencing data of a study of T cell responses to AZD1222 COVID-19 vaccine. Data came from immunoSEQ multiplex PCR; TCRdb stores just in-frame clones and leaves some out. Of roughly 120,000 clones in the sample, approximately 85% were seen once. The CDR3 loop spans 14 amino acids. The V gene's germline CDR1 is KGHSH and CDR2 LQKENI. V lost 2 bases to trimming and J lost 0 bases; unmatched junction nucleotides: 0. The source was peripheral blood, collected on day 0 of AZD1222 vaccination. The sequence came from an adult in good health. The chain links TRBV18 to TRBJ1-1; TRBD1 matches 7 bases. The CDR3 here is CASSPGTVNTEAFF. The CDR3 nucleotides are TGTGCCAGCTCACCAGGGACAGTGAACACTGAAGCTTTCTTT.